This passage covers 32 T cell receptor beta chains from one sample sequenced in a study of blood T cell repertoires in COVID-19. TCRdb's table, derived via immunoSEQ multiplex PCR, lists solely in-frame clones and lacks some. Here the sample spans some 160,000 clones, roughly 85% being singletons. Sequences were obtained from PBMCs or T cells enriched from blood (not recorded which). The receptors originated from a woman aged 70-85 years in a cohort exposed to, infected with or recovered from COVID-19 (not recorded which).

The chain couples TRBV7-2 to TRBJ2-7; D is possibly TRBD2 (6 bases). Germline CDR1 reads SGHTA; CDR2 reads FQGNSA. The CDR3 runs to 16 residues. Trimming cost V 5 bases and J 1 base, with 18 bases left between them. The CDR3 sequence is CASSQRASGRSYEQYF. The CDR3 bases are TGTGCCAGCAGCCAGCGGGCCAGCGGTAGATCCTACGAGCAGTACTTC.

This clone was counted only a few times. This rearrangement joins TRBV7-3 to TRBJ1-1, with D possibly being TRBD1 (5 bases). The CDR3 totals 15 residues. CDR1 and CDR2 (germline): SGHTA, FQGTGA. Trimming took 5 bases from V and 0 from J, leaving 13 bases between them. CDR3 loop: CASSRTGTLNTEAFF. The CDR3 DNA follows: TGTGCCAGCAGCCGCACGGGGACTTTGAACACTGAAGCTTTCTTT.

The rearrangement joins TRBV20-1 to TRBJ1-2, with D tentatively TRBD1 (6 bases). This CDR3 has 11 residues. V lost 5 bases to trimming and J lost 8 bases, with 12 bases between them. The germline V gene has CDR1 DFQATT and CDR2 SNEGSKA (reference sequence). The chain's CDR3 is CSAFRTDGYTF. CDR3 DNA: TGCAGTGCTTTCAGGACAGACGGCTACACCTTC.

CDR3 DNA: TGTGCCAGCAGTTATTTCGGGACGCAGTATTTT. Its protein is CASSYFGTQYF. This chain connects TRBV6-5 to TRBJ2-3; D is ambiguous. Germline CDR1 and CDR2: MNHEY and SVGAGI. The CDR3 consists of 11 residues. Trimming removed 3 bases from V and 9 bases from J, with 7 bases in between.

The chain recombines TRBV5-1 with TRBJ2-1; 7 bases align to TRBD1. The CDR3 is 14 amino acids. The germline V gene encodes CDR1 SGHRS and CDR2 YFSETQ. With 3 bases clipped from V and 4 bases from J, the junction kept 4 bases outside the gene matches. CDR3 in amino acids: CASSYGTEYNEQFF. In nucleotides, the CDR3 is TGCGCCAGCAGCTATGGGACAGAGTACAATGAGCAGTTCTTC.

The J gene is TRBJ1-6, the V gene TRBV9, with no clear D. This CDR3 comprises 15 residues. The V gene lost 4 bases and the J gene lost 9 bases, with 17 bases spanning the gap. The V gene's germline CDR1 is SGDLS and CDR2 YYNGEE. The CDR3 coding sequence is TGTGCCAGCAGCACACCCGTCGGAGAGAGTTCACCCCTCCACTTT. Protein product: CASSTPVGESSPLHF.

The chain links TRBV12-5 to TRBJ2-3; the D gene is possibly TRBD1 (5 bases). V was pared by 8 bases and J by 0 bases, with 15 bases between. This CDR3 is 15 amino acids long. Looked up from germline, CDR1 is LGHNT and CDR2 is FRNRAP. DNA of the CDR3: TGTGCTAGTAGCTTCGATAGGGGAAGCACAGATACGCAGTATTTT. It codes for CASSFDRGSTDTQYF.

This sequence joins TRBV30 and TRBJ1-6; D might be TRBD1 (5 bases). The V gene lost 2 bases and the J gene lost 7 bases, with 15 bases spanning the gap. This CDR3 is 15 amino acids long. Germline values: CDR1 GTSNPN, CDR2 SVGIG (reference sequence). The CDR3 protein is CAWSPGPGQNSPLHF. For the CDR3, the DNA is TGTGCCTGGAGTCCCGGACCTGGACAAAATTCACCCCTCCACTTT.

This chain joins TRBV3-1 (or the pseudogene TRBV3-2) and TRBJ1-2, with D possibly TRBD1 on 6 matching bases. Trimming pared 0 bases from V and 3 bases from J, leaving 8 bases between. Germline V gene lookup returns CDR1 LGHDT and CDR2 YNNKEL (reference sequence). The CDR3 has 14 amino acids. CDR3 nucleotides: TGTGCCAGCAGCCAAGAAAGGGGGTACTATGGCTACACCTTC. It translates to CASSQERGYYGYTF.

This chain joins TRBV4-1 and TRBJ2-5; TRBD1 matches 7 bases. Germline trimming cut 4 bases from V and 5 bases from J; bases unmatched to any gene: 4. CDR3 length: 13 residues. CDR1 is MGHRA, CDR2 YSYEKL, per germline. CDR3 sequence reads: CASSLSQGETQYF. The CDR3 DNA follows: TGCGCCAGCAGCCTCTCACAGGGGGAGACCCAGTACTTC.

This rearrangement joins TRBV4-2 to TRBJ2-1; D perhaps matches TRBD1 (5 bases). The germline gives CDR1 LGHNA, CDR2 YNFKEQ. V gave up 1 base and J gave up 8 bases, with 15 bases separating them. The CDR3 consists of 15 residues. This chain's CDR3 is CASSQVGAARHEQFF. The CDR3 coding sequence is TGTGCCAGCAGCCAAGTAGGGGCTGCCCGGCATGAGCAGTTCTTC.

The rearrangement uses TRBV2 and TRBJ1-5; 11 bases fit TRBD1. The CDR3 has 14 amino acids. CDR1 SNHLY and CDR2 FYNNEI come from the germline V gene. V lost 6 bases to trimming and J lost 6 bases; unmatched junction nucleotides: 4. The CDR3 protein is CASSGTGGRQPQHF. The CDR3 nucleotides read TGTGCCAGCAGCGGGACAGGGGGTCGTCAGCCCCAGCATTTT.

J is TRBJ1-5 and V is TRBV2; D call uncertain. V was trimmed by 8 bases and J by 7 bases, leaving 18 bases between them. In germline, CDR1 is SNHLY, CDR2 FYNNEI. The CDR3 is 14 residues long. Written as DNA, the CDR3 is TGTGCCAGCCAAGAGGAGTACGGGAGCCAGCCCCAGCATTTT. Translating gives CASQEEYGSQPQHF. The full variable domain, rest sourced from reference TRBV2 and TRBJ1-5, is EPEVTQTPSHQVTQMGQEVILRCVPISNHLYFYWYRQILGQKVEFLVSFYNNEISEKSEIFDDQFSVERPDGSNFTLKIRSTKLEDSAMYFCASQEEYGSQPQHFGDGTRLSIL.

This clone was seen a handful of times. The rearrangement links TRBV5-4 to TRBJ2-5; the D gene is possibly TRBD2 (6 bases). CDR1 is SGHNT and CDR2 is YYREEE in the germline V gene (reference sequence). V was trimmed by 0 bases and J by 4 bases, leaving 10 bases between them. This CDR3 contains 14 residues. The CDR3 DNA reads as TGTGCCAGCAGCTTGGGGGGGGTGCGAGAGACCCAGTACTTC. Its translation is CASSLGGVRETQYF.

V and J are TRBV27 and TRBJ1-6; 8 bases are a match to TRBD1. Germline-derived CDR1 and CDR2 are MNHEY and SMNVEV (reference sequence). V lost 6 bases, J lost 8 bases, and 6 bases stayed unmatched. The CDR3 is made up of 14 amino acids. CDR3: CASSRQGRDSPLHF. The CDR3 DNA reads TGTGCCAGCAGCAGACAGGGGCGAGATTCACCCCTCCACTTT.

This clone was picked up one time. The chain has TRBV5-1 and TRBJ2-2; the match to TRBD1 covers 7 bases. This CDR3 has 15 amino acids. Germline CDR1 and CDR2: SGHRS and YFSETQ. V gave up 4 bases and J gave up 7 bases; unmatched junction bases: 10. The CDR3 DNA is TGCGCCAGCAGCCCGGGGACAGTCGTCGTCGGGGAGCTGTTTTTT. Protein product: CASSPGTVVVGELFF.

This sequence joins TRBV2 and TRBJ1-4; TRBD1 might be the D (5 bases). The germline V and J ends were trimmed by 11 bases and 7 bases, with 23 bases remaining between them. Germline V gene lookup returns CDR1 SNHLY and CDR2 FYNNEI. The CDR3 totals 15 residues. This CDR3 is CAAGYTREGSEKLFF. The DNA for the CDR3 is TGTGCCGCAGGGTATACCAGGGAGGGTAGTGAAAAACTGTTTTTT.

V gene TRBV30 combines with J gene TRBJ2-1, with D possibly being TRBD2 (5 bases). The CDR3 has 12 amino acids. The germline gives CDR1 GTSNPN, CDR2 SVGIG (reference sequence). The V gene lost 3 bases and the J gene lost 3 bases, with 6 bases spanning the gap. The CDR3 is CAWSEGYNEQFF. In DNA, the CDR3 is TGTGCCTGGAGCGAGGGCTACAATGAGCAGTTCTTC.

The CDR3 bases are TGTGCCAGCAGGATGGGCGGGGAGTCCTACGAGCAGTACTTC. The encoded protein is CASRMGGESYEQYF. This rearrangement joins TRBV27 to TRBJ2-7; perhaps TRBD2 as D (6 bases). Trimming shortened V by 6 bases and J by 1 base, and 13 bases separated the two germline ends. The CDR3 covers 14 residues. Germline V CDR1 and CDR2: MNHEY, SMNVEV (reference sequence).

This clone was detected a few times. The chain recombines TRBV18 with TRBJ2-1; possibly TRBD1 for D (6 bases). The length of the CDR3 is 11 residues. Germline assignment: CDR1 KGHSH and CDR2 LQKENI. Trimming cost V 11 bases and J 7 bases, with 12 bases left between them. CDR3 region: CAGGRGNEQFF. Here the CDR3 DNA reads TGTGCCGGGGGAAGGGGGAATGAGCAGTTCTTC.

The chain employs TRBV3-1 (or the pseudogene TRBV3-2) and TRBJ2-2, with D unresolved. Germline V gives CDR1 LGHDT, CDR2 YNNKEL (reference sequence). This CDR3 contains 15 residues. The ends were cut back, 4 bases at V and 0 bases at J, with 9 bases in the middle. The CDR3 sequence is CASSLASANTGELFF. Here the CDR3 DNA reads TGTGCCAGCAGCCTCGCATCGGCGAACACCGGGGAGCTGTTTTTT.

The rearrangement uses TRBV12-3 or TRBV12-4 and TRBJ2-5, with a tentative D call TRBD2 (5 bases). V was cut by 4 bases and J by 7 bases, with 13 bases left in between. This CDR3 has 13 amino acids. DNA for the CDR3: TGTGCCAGCAGTTCGGACCCGAGCGGGACCCAGTACTTC. Translation gives CASSSDPSGTQYF.

The chain recombines TRBV19 with TRBJ1-2, with TRBD1 as a possible D gene (5 bases). The CDR3 sequence is 13 residues long. Trimming removed 9 bases at V and 8 bases at J, with 19 bases between. Germline CDR1 LNHDA, CDR2 SQIVND (reference sequence). The CDR3: CASLRPGDAGYTF. CDR3 sequence (DNA): TGTGCCAGCCTTAGGCCGGGGGACGCGGGCTACACCTTC.

The chain combines TRBV14 with TRBJ1-1, with TRBD1 as a possible D gene (5 bases). Trimming pared 9 bases from V and 0 bases from J, leaving 20 bases between. The germline V gene encodes CDR1 SGHDN and CDR2 FVKESK. CDR3 length: 16 amino acids. The CDR3 coding sequence is TGTGCCAGTCAACCCTGGGCAGGACAAATGAACACTGAAGCTTTCTTT. This translates into CASQPWAGQMNTEAFF.

CDR3 amino acids: CASSQGSTGGNYGYTF. CDR3 DNA sequence: TGTGCCAGCAGCCAAGGGTCCACAGGGGGAAACTATGGCTACACCTTC. The chain carries TRBV3-1 (or the pseudogene TRBV3-2) and TRBJ1-2; 8 bases agree with TRBD1. CDR1 is LGHDT and CDR2 is YNNKEL in the germline V gene (reference sequence). This CDR3 has 16 residues. V was pared by 1 base and J by 2 bases, with 6 bases of the junction left unmatched.

The chain has TRBV19 and TRBJ2-3; 8 bases are shared with TRBD2. The V gene's germline CDR1 is LNHDA and CDR2 SQIVND (reference sequence). The V gene end was trimmed by 5 bases and the J gene end by 4 bases; junction bases not matched to a gene: 5. The CDR3 length is 14 residues. The CDR3 region has the DNA TGTGCCAGTAGTCGGGCGGGGGGCGCAGATACGCAGTATTTT. This encodes CASSRAGGADTQYF.

The chain uses TRBV28 and TRBJ2-3; TRBD1 aligns across 9 bases. Germline V CDR1 and CDR2: MDHEN, SYDVKM. The CDR3 has 17 residues. The junction had 9 bases not matched to a gene; V was cut back by 3 bases and J by 2 bases. In nucleotides, the CDR3 is TGTGCCAGCAGTTTGTGGACAGGGGCCGACCTCACAGATACGCAGTATTTT. Its translation is CASSLWTGADLTDTQYF.

The genes are TRBV5-1 and TRBJ1-2; TRBD1 matches at 7 bases. This CDR3 contains 15 residues. The trim removed 1 base at V and 4 bases at J, leaving 7 bases unmatched. Germline values: CDR1 SGHRS, CDR2 YFSETQ. CDR3 region: CASSLIGTAIYGYTF. CDR3 coding DNA: TGCGCCAGCAGCTTGATCGGGACAGCGATCTATGGCTACACCTTC. The variable domain in full, with the rest retrieved from reference TRBV5-1 and TRBJ1-2, is KAGVTQTPRYLIKTRGQQVTLSCSPISGHRSVSWYQQTPGQGLQFLFEYFSETQRNKGNFPGRFSGRQFSNSRSEMNVSTLELGDSALYLCASSLIGTAIYGYTFGSGTRLTVV.

V is TRBV6-2 or TRBV6-3 and J is TRBJ2-1; 7 nucleotides agree with TRBD2. Looked up from germline, CDR1 is MNHEY and CDR2 is SVGEGT. The CDR3 has 18 residues. J was trimmed by 0 bases and V by 0 bases; bases with no gene match: 8. CDR3 DNA sequence: TGTGCCAGCAGTTACTCGCCTAGCGGTCTGAGCTCCTACAATGAGCAGTTCTTC. Its protein product is CASSYSPSGLSSYNEQFF.

By sample fraction, this clone is medium-sized (0.01 to 0.1%). V and J are TRBV6-5 and TRBJ1-2, with 7 bases that match TRBD1. Germline values: CDR1 MNHEY, CDR2 SVGAGI. With 0 bases clipped from V and 3 bases from J, the junction kept 4 bases outside the gene matches. CDR3 length: 15 amino acids. The CDR3 sequence: CASSYSVTGYYGYTF. Here the CDR3 DNA reads TGTGCCAGCAGTTACTCTGTGACAGGGTACTATGGCTACACCTTC.

V and J are TRBV28 and TRBJ2-2; TRBD1 agrees at 7 bases. This CDR3 is 13 amino acids long. J gave up 6 bases and V 6 bases, and 4 bases lay outside the gene matches. CDR1 and CDR2 (germline): MDHEN, SYDVKM. Here the CDR3 reads CASRVDRAGELFF. CDR3 bases: TGTGCCAGCAGGGTTGACAGGGCCGGGGAGCTGTTTTTT. The full variable domain, completed using reference TRBV28 and TRBJ2-2, is DVKVTQSSRYLVKRTGEKVFLECVQDMDHENMFWYRQDPGLGLRLIYFSYDVKMKEKGDIPEGYSVSREKKERFSLILESASTNQTSMYLCASRVDRAGELFFGEGSRLTVL.

This chain links TRBV11-3 with TRBJ2-7; the D gene is possibly TRBD1 (6 bases). Between the trimmed V and J ends, which lost 5 bases and 0 bases, there was a span of 14 bases. The CDR3 covers 15 residues. From germline, CDR1 is SGHNT and CDR2 YENEEA. CDR3 bases: TGTGCCAGCAGCGCTCCCCCAGGGGTCTCCTACGAGCAGTACTTC. Protein product: CASSAPPGVSYEQYF.